A selection of T cell receptor beta chains follows, all from one sample in a study of blood T cell repertoires in COVID-19. Data came from immunoSEQ multiplex PCR; TCRdb stores just in-frame clones and leaves some out. This table has roughly 250,000 clones, around 90% appearing once. Sequencing was performed on peripheral blood. The origin of the receptors is a man aged 30 to 45 with COVID-19, enrolled during active disease. Both conserved end residues are part of each CDR3. The D gene is left open where the match is weak. Size is omitted from some rows. Given values are once, few, many or a class for expanded clones.

j_call: TRBJ2-3
clone_size: .
v_call: TRBV10-3
d_call: .
cdr3_aa: CATTGRGRTDTQYF
cdr3_nt: TGTGCCACCACGGGGCGGGGTCGCACAGATACGCAGTATTTT

j_call: TRBJ1-1
clone_size: .
v_call: TRBV18
d_call: .
cdr3_aa: CASSPLEADTEAFF
cdr3_nt: TGTGCCAGCTCACCATTGGAGGCAGACACTGAAGCTTTCTTT

j_call: TRBJ1-5
clone_size: .
v_call: TRBV4-1
d_call: .
cdr3_aa: CASSQTFQGRNQPQHF
cdr3_nt: TGCGCCAGCAGCCAAACCTTCCAGGGTCGCAATCAGCCCCAGCATTTT

j_call: TRBJ2-1
clone_size: .
v_call: TRBV5-4
d_call: TRBD2
cdr3_aa: CASSIAGGAGGYNEQFF
cdr3_nt: TGTGCCAGCAGCATAGCCGGCGGGGCGGGGGGTTATAATGAGCAGTTCTTC

j_call: TRBJ1-3
clone_size: .
v_call: TRBV11-2
d_call: TRBD1
cdr3_aa: CASSPTGTGGVGSGNTIYF
cdr3_nt: TGTGCCAGCAGCCCAACCGGGACAGGGGGCGTAGGATCTGGAAACACCATATATTTT

j_call: TRBJ2-5
clone_size: .
v_call: TRBV30
d_call: .
cdr3_aa: CAWSVGGSQETQYF
cdr3_nt: TGTGCCTGGAGTGTAGGGGGTTCCCAAGAGACCCAGTACTTC

j_call: TRBJ1-2
clone_size: .
v_call: TRBV2
d_call: TRBD1
cdr3_aa: CASSEGTGYGYTF
cdr3_nt: TGTGCCAGCAGTGAAGGGACAGGGTATGGCTACACCTTC

j_call: TRBJ1-1
clone_size: .
v_call: TRBV3-1/TRBV3-2
d_call: .
cdr3_aa: CASSRNREREAFF
cdr3_nt: TGTGCCAGCAGCCGAAACCGAGAGAGAGAAGCTTTCTTT

j_call: TRBJ2-1
clone_size: .
v_call: TRBV12-3/TRBV12-4
d_call: .
cdr3_aa: CASRGLAYNEQFF
cdr3_nt: TGTGCCAGCCGAGGTCTTGCCTACAATGAGCAGTTCTTC

j_call: TRBJ2-1
clone_size: .
v_call: TRBV5-4
d_call: .
cdr3_aa: CASSPPWAGNEQFF
cdr3_nt: TGTGCCAGCAGCCCTCCCTGGGCGGGCAATGAGCAGTTCTTC

j_call: TRBJ1-6
clone_size: .
v_call: TRBV7-3
d_call: .
cdr3_aa: CASSLGGSNNSPLHF
cdr3_nt: TGTGCCAGCAGCTTAGGGGGCTCTAATAATTCACCCCTCCACTTT

j_call: TRBJ1-4
clone_size: .
v_call: TRBV6-1
d_call: .
cdr3_aa: CASSEMRSMTEKLFF
cdr3_nt: TGTGCCAGCAGTGAAATGAGGAGCATGACTGAAAAACTGTTTTTT

j_call: TRBJ1-1
clone_size: .
v_call: TRBV4-1
d_call: TRBD1
cdr3_aa: CASSQGTGGKGAFF
cdr3_nt: TGCGCCAGCAGCCAAGGAACAGGGGGCAAGGGAGCTTTCTTT

j_call: TRBJ1-5
clone_size: .
v_call: TRBV6-1
d_call: .
cdr3_aa: CASSERTDNQPQHF
cdr3_nt: TGTGCCAGCAGTGAGCGGACAGACAATCAGCCCCAGCATTTT

j_call: TRBJ1-1
clone_size: .
v_call: TRBV12-5
d_call: .
cdr3_aa: CASGLLALGAFF
cdr3_nt: TGTGCTAGTGGTTTGTTAGCCCTCGGAGCTTTCTTT

j_call: TRBJ1-1
clone_size: .
v_call: TRBV9
d_call: .
cdr3_aa: CASTVDVRGTEAFF
cdr3_nt: TGTGCCAGCACCGTAGACGTCCGGGGCACTGAAGCTTTCTTT

j_call: TRBJ2-3
clone_size: .
v_call: TRBV27
d_call: .
cdr3_aa: CASSPRLVSTDTQYF
cdr3_nt: TGTGCCAGCAGTCCGCGACTAGTTAGCACAGATACGCAGTATTTT

j_call: TRBJ2-5
clone_size: .
v_call: TRBV19
d_call: TRBD2
cdr3_aa: CASSMREGETQYF
cdr3_nt: TGTGCCAGTAGTATGCGGGAGGGAGAGACCCAGTACTTC

j_call: TRBJ2-1
clone_size: .
v_call: TRBV29-1
d_call: .
cdr3_aa: CSVDRSGLSSYNEQFF
cdr3_nt: TGCAGCGTTGATCGGTCGGGGTTAAGCTCCTACAATGAGCAGTTCTTC

j_call: TRBJ2-7
clone_size: .
v_call: TRBV6-5
d_call: TRBD2
cdr3_aa: CASSYSSGDYEQYF
cdr3_nt: TGTGCCAGCAGTTACTCTAGCGGGGACTACGAGCAGTACTTC

j_call: TRBJ2-5
clone_size: .
v_call: TRBV5-6
d_call: TRBD2
cdr3_aa: CASSLSGGAKETQYF
cdr3_nt: TGTGCCAGCAGCCTTAGCGGGGGGGCAAAAGAGACCCAGTACTTC

j_call: TRBJ2-7
clone_size: once
v_call: TRBV29-1
d_call: .
cdr3_aa: CSVRSDYEQYF
cdr3_nt: TGCAGCGTGAGGTCGGACTACGAGCAGTACTTC

j_call: TRBJ2-3
clone_size: .
v_call: TRBV19
d_call: TRBD1
cdr3_aa: CASRKGQGDTDTQYF
cdr3_nt: TGTGCCAGTAGGAAGGGACAGGGGGACACAGATACGCAGTATTTT

j_call: TRBJ1-2
clone_size: .
v_call: TRBV18
d_call: TRBD1
cdr3_aa: CASSPGTGGSYGYTF
cdr3_nt: TGTGCCAGCTCACCCGGGACAGGGGGCAGCTATGGCTACACCTTC

j_call: TRBJ1-2
clone_size: .
v_call: TRBV3-1/TRBV3-2
d_call: .
cdr3_aa: CASSQVPGGVKRDHGYTF
cdr3_nt: TGTGCCAGCAGCCAAGTTCCTGGGGGCGTAAAAAGGGACCATGGCTACACCTTC

j_call: TRBJ1-5
clone_size: .
v_call: TRBV2
d_call: .
cdr3_aa: CASQIQRTNQPQHF
cdr3_nt: TGTGCCAGCCAGATCCAGCGGACTAATCAGCCCCAGCATTTT

j_call: TRBJ2-1
clone_size: .
v_call: TRBV5-4
d_call: TRBD1
cdr3_aa: CASSQGQGGYNEQFF
cdr3_nt: TGTGCCAGCAGCCAAGGACAGGGGGGATACAATGAGCAGTTCTTC

j_call: TRBJ2-5
clone_size: once
v_call: TRBV18
d_call: TRBD2
cdr3_aa: CASSPVIAGGQETQYF
cdr3_nt: TGTGCCAGCTCACCGGTGATAGCGGGGGGCCAAGAGACCCAGTACTTC

j_call: TRBJ1-1
clone_size: .
v_call: TRBV5-1
d_call: .
cdr3_aa: CASSFQGRTEAFF
cdr3_nt: TGCGCCAGCAGCTTCCAGGGTAGGACTGAAGCTTTCTTT

j_call: TRBJ2-5
clone_size: .
v_call: TRBV27
d_call: TRBD2
cdr3_aa: CASRPVLAAGTQYF
cdr3_nt: TGTGCCAGCAGACCGGTCCTAGCGGCGGGGACCCAGTACTTC

j_call: TRBJ2-6
clone_size: .
v_call: TRBV6-5
d_call: .
cdr3_aa: CANGRSGANVLTF
cdr3_nt: TGTGCCAACGGTCGCTCTGGGGCCAACGTCCTGACTTTC

j_call: TRBJ2-7
clone_size: .
v_call: TRBV5-1
d_call: TRBD1
cdr3_aa: CASSLGDREAYEQYF
cdr3_nt: TGCGCCAGCAGCTTGGGGGACAGGGAGGCCTACGAGCAGTACTTC

j_call: TRBJ1-3
clone_size: .
v_call: TRBV2
d_call: .
cdr3_aa: CASSAQGLGSGNTIYF
cdr3_nt: TGTGCCAGCAGTGCACAGGGATTAGGCTCTGGAAACACCATATATTTT

j_call: TRBJ2-7
clone_size: .
v_call: TRBV6-6
d_call: TRBD1
cdr3_aa: CASRPGTGSHEQYF
cdr3_nt: TGTGCCAGCAGGCCCGGGACAGGGTCCCACGAGCAGTACTTC

j_call: TRBJ2-7
clone_size: .
v_call: TRBV6-1
d_call: .
cdr3_aa: CASSEVRGSGEQYF
cdr3_nt: TGTGCCAGCAGTGAAGTACGAGGCAGTGGCGAGCAGTACTTC

j_call: TRBJ2-4
clone_size: .
v_call: TRBV19
d_call: TRBD1
cdr3_aa: CASSLPVQWGQTERLAKNIQYF
cdr3_nt: TGTGCCAGTAGTCTACCAGTTCAATGGGGACAGACGGAAAGACTAGCCAAAAACATTCAGTACTTC

j_call: TRBJ2-1
clone_size: .
v_call: TRBV6-5
d_call: .
cdr3_aa: CATRDSYNEQFF
cdr3_nt: TGTGCCACACGGGATTCCTACAATGAGCAGTTCTTC

j_call: TRBJ1-6
clone_size: once
v_call: TRBV7-9
d_call: TRBD1
cdr3_aa: CASSFRTGVNSPLHF
cdr3_nt: TGTGCCAGCAGCTTCCGGACAGGGGTTAATTCACCCCTCCACTTT